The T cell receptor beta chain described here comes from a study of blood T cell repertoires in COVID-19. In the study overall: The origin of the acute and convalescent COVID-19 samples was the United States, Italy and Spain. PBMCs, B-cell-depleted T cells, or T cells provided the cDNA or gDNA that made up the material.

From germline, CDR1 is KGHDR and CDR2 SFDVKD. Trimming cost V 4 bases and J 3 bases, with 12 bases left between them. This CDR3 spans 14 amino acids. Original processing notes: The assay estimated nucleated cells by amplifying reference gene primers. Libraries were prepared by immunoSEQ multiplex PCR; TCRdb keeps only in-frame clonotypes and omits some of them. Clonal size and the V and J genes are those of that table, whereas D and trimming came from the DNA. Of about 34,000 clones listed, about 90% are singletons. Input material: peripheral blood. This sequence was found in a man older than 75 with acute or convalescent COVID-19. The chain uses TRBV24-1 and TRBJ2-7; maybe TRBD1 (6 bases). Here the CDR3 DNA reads TGTGCCACCAGTGAGGGTGGGGGCAGCTACGAGCAGTACTTC. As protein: CATSEGGGSYEQYF.